Below, 32 T cell receptor beta chains from the same sample are listed, as sequenced in a study of blood T cell repertoires in COVID-19. Data came from immunoSEQ multiplex PCR; TCRdb stores just in-frame clones and leaves some out. This sample carries about 40,000 clones, roughly four fifths of them seen once, and the ten largest clones take about 2.6%. Sample: peripheral blood. These receptors all come from a woman in her sixties or seventies with acute or convalescent COVID-19.

The chain uses TRBV2 and TRBJ2-2; 7 bases are shared with TRBD1. Germline lookup yields CDR1 SNHLY and CDR2 FYNNEI. V shed 6 bases, J shed 0 bases, and the junction held 1 base outside the gene matches. The CDR3 consists of 14 residues. The CDR3 region is CASRGTANTGELFF. The CDR3 DNA is TGTGCCAGCAGGGGGACAGCGAACACCGGGGAGCTGTTTTTT.

The V call is TRBV3-1 (or the pseudogene TRBV3-2), the J call TRBJ1-2, with a tentative D call TRBD1 (6 bases). CDR1 is LGHDT, CDR2 YNNKEL, per germline (reference sequence). The V end was cut by 0 bases, the J end by 4 bases, with 12 bases between. The CDR3 covers 15 residues. This CDR3 reads CASSQEGRGAYGYTF. For the CDR3, the DNA is TGTGCCAGCAGCCAAGAGGGCAGGGGTGCCTATGGCTACACCTTC.

The CDR3 nucleotides are TGCGCCAGCAGCTTGGGGGGGGCAGATACGCAGTATTTT. It is translated as CASSLGGADTQYF. This chain joins TRBV5-1 and TRBJ2-3, with D possibly TRBD2 on 6 matching bases. Trimming cost V 0 bases and J 4 bases, with 6 bases left between them. The CDR3 contains 13 residues. Germline lookup yields CDR1 SGHRS and CDR2 YFSETQ.

V gene TRBV18 combines with J gene TRBJ2-1; a weak D match, TRBD1 (5 bases). CDR1 is KGHSH and CDR2 is LQKENI in the germline V gene. The CDR3 spans 13 residues. V shed 5 bases and J shed 3 bases, with 8 bases lying between them. As DNA, the CDR3 is TGTGCCAGCTCATTCGACAGCTACAATGAGCAGTTCTTC. Translation gives CASSFDSYNEQFF.

The V gene is TRBV4-1, the J gene TRBJ2-4; weak D call: TRBD2 (5 bases). The germline V and J ends were trimmed by 1 base and 0 bases, with 19 bases remaining between them. This CDR3 comprises 19 residues. Per the germline V gene, CDR1 is MGHRA and CDR2 is YSYEKL. Here the CDR3 reads CASSQVQSREALAKNIQYF. DNA for the CDR3: TGCGCCAGCAGCCAAGTGCAGAGCCGGGAAGCCCTAGCCAAAAACATTCAGTACTTC.

The J gene is TRBJ2-7, the V gene TRBV7-2; 10 bases line up with TRBD2. Germline values: CDR1 SGHTA, CDR2 FQGNSA. The CDR3 totals 15 residues. Germline trimming cut 4 bases from V and 6 bases from J; bases unmatched to any gene: 9. The CDR3 here is CASSSGRLAGVEQYF. Written as DNA, the CDR3 is TGTGCCAGCAGCTCCGGCCGGCTAGCGGGAGTCGAGCAGTACTTC.

The chain has TRBV7-8 and TRBJ1-5; 10 bases match TRBD1. CDR3 length: 15 residues. Germline trimming cut 8 bases from V and 3 bases from J; bases unmatched to any gene: 7. Germline V gene data show CDR1 as SGHVS and CDR2 as FQNEAQ. This CDR3 is CASLPGTGDNQPQHF. The CDR3 DNA reads as TGTGCCAGCTTACCTGGGACAGGGGACAATCAGCCCCAGCATTTT.

This clone has a single count. The chain links TRBV18 to TRBJ2-1, with D perhaps matching TRBD2 (6 bases). Trimming removed 4 bases from V and 6 bases from J, with 16 bases in between. The germline gives CDR1 KGHSH, CDR2 LQKENI. The CDR3 covers 15 residues. CDR3: CASSLGGGGRNEQFF. DNA for the CDR3: TGTGCCAGCTCACTAGGTGGTGGAGGGCGCAATGAGCAGTTCTTC.

This clone was observed a few times. The V gene is TRBV4-1, the J gene TRBJ1-5; TRBD1 matches at 7 bases. Germline-derived CDR1 and CDR2 are MGHRA and YSYEKL. This CDR3 is 18 amino acids long. After removal of 0 bases from V and 0 bases from J, the junction contained 8 bases not matched to a gene. The CDR3 sequence is CASSQDLGTGDSNQPQHF. CDR3 sequence (DNA): TGCGCCAGCAGCCAAGATCTCGGTACAGGGGATAGCAATCAGCCCCAGCATTTT.

V and J are TRBV19 and TRBJ1-1; D is unresolved. This CDR3 is 12 amino acids long. V was trimmed by 6 bases and J by 3 bases, leaving 8 bases between them. Germline CDR1 LNHDA, CDR2 SQIVND (reference sequence). The CDR3 protein is CASSQEYTEAFF. CDR3 DNA: TGTGCCAGTAGCCAGGAATACACTGAAGCTTTCTTT. Filled out from reference TRBV19 and TRBJ1-1, the complete variable domain reads DGGITQSPKYLFRKEGQNVTLSCEQNLNHDAMYWYRQDPGQGLRLIYYSQIVNDFQKGDIAEGYSVSREKKESFPLTVTSAQKNPTAFYLCASSQEYTEAFFGQGTRLTVV.

This clone was counted once. J is TRBJ1-5 and V is TRBV10-3; possible D gene TRBD1, 6 bases. V dropped 10 bases and J dropped 1 base, with 14 bases sitting between them. The CDR3 sequence is 14 residues long. Germline-derived CDR1 and CDR2 are ENHRY and SYGVKD. The CDR3: CATSRTESNQPQHF. Here the CDR3 DNA reads TGTGCCACCTCGAGGACAGAGAGCAATCAGCCCCAGCATTTT.

The chain combines TRBV9 with TRBJ2-6, with 7 bases identical to TRBD1. Germline CDR1 and CDR2: SGDLS and YYNGEE. The ends lost 3 bases at V and 4 bases at J; junction bases unmatched: 7. The CDR3 is made up of 16 amino acids. The CDR3 DNA reads as TGTGCCAGCAGCGGCACAGGGGTGGCAGGGGCCAACGTCCTGACTTTC. It translates to CASSGTGVAGANVLTF.

The chain carries TRBV6-2 or TRBV6-3 and TRBJ2-7; 11 nucleotides agree with TRBD1. The V gene's germline CDR1 is MNHEY and CDR2 SVGEGT. V shed 5 bases and J 2 bases; nucleotides not matched to a gene: 8. This CDR3 has 16 amino acids. The DNA for the CDR3 is TGTGCCAGCAGTCGGACAGGGGGCGCGTTTGCCTACGAGCAGTACTTC. As protein: CASSRTGGAFAYEQYF.

The rearrangement uses TRBV3-1 (or the pseudogene TRBV3-2) and TRBJ1-1, with TRBD1 as a possible D gene (5 bases). V gave up 4 bases and J gave up 0 bases, with 9 bases separating them. CDR1 and CDR2 from the germline V gene are LGHDT and YNNKEL (reference sequence). This CDR3 is built from 14 residues. CDR3 nucleotides: TGTGCCAGCAGCCGCGGGACCGTGAACACTGAAGCTTTCTTT. Protein: CASSRGTVNTEAFF.

The chain combines TRBV2 with TRBJ2-7, with a possible D match to TRBD1 (6 bases). The CDR3 extends over 14 amino acids. The germline gives CDR1 SNHLY, CDR2 FYNNEI. Trimming left V 0 bases short and J 7 bases short, with 13 bases between. The CDR3: CASSEAWTVSEQYF. DNA for the CDR3: TGTGCCAGCAGTGAAGCCTGGACAGTAAGTGAGCAGTACTTC.

This clone was found a few times. V usage is TRBV6-1 and J usage is TRBJ1-6; D is possibly TRBD1 (5 bases). CDR1 is MNHNS and CDR2 is SASEGT in the germline V gene. The CDR3 runs 16 residues. Trimming removed 1 base at V and 4 bases at J, with 11 bases between. The CDR3 DNA reads as TGTGCCAGCAGTGAAGGGGAGGGACGGTATAATTCACCCCTCCACTTT. Amino acids: CASSEGEGRYNSPLHF.

The chain couples TRBV2 to TRBJ2-2; D is perhaps TRBD2 (5 bases). This CDR3 has 12 amino acids. Germline values: CDR1 SNHLY, CDR2 FYNNEI. V was shortened by 8 bases and J by 5 bases, with 9 bases between the two germline ends. CDR3 sequence: CASEPGTGELFF. DNA of the CDR3: TGTGCCAGCGAGCCGGGAACCGGGGAGCTGTTTTTT. Drawing the rest from reference TRBV2 and TRBJ2-2, the complete variable domain is EPEVTQTPSHQVTQMGQEVILRCVPISNHLYFYWYRQILGQKVEFLVSFYNNEISEKSEIFDDQFSVERPDGSNFTLKIRSTKLEDSAMYFCASEPGTGELFFGEGSRLTVL.

In its sample, this clone ranks as medium-sized. This CDR3 is CASSGNSGASTDTQYF. CDR3 sequence (DNA): TGCGCCAGCAGCGGTAATAGCGGGGCTAGCACAGATACGCAGTATTTT. This rearrangement joins TRBV5-1 to TRBJ2-3; 8 positions match TRBD2. V trimming: 4 bases; J trimming: 0 bases; junction bases outside the gene matches: 7. Germline-derived CDR1 and CDR2 are SGHRS and YFSETQ. CDR3 size: 16 residues.

The V gene is TRBV15, the J gene TRBJ1-4, with a possible D match to TRBD1 (5 bases). V was trimmed by 0 bases and J by 5 bases, leaving 13 bases between them. The CDR3 is 16 amino acids. Germline values: CDR1 LNHNV, CDR2 YYDKDF (reference sequence). The CDR3: CATSRDLRTRNEKLFF. The CDR3 region has the DNA TGTGCCACCAGCAGAGATTTACGGACAAGGAATGAAAAACTGTTTTTT.

The V and J genes are TRBV3-1 (or the pseudogene TRBV3-2) and TRBJ1-4; possible D gene TRBD1, 5 bases. The CDR3 covers 15 residues. CDR1 and CDR2 from the germline V gene are LGHDT and YNNKEL (reference sequence). The V gene lost 3 bases and the J gene lost 2 bases, with 10 bases spanning the gap. The CDR3 reads CASSHRRQTNEKLFF. Here the CDR3 DNA reads TGTGCCAGCAGCCACCGGAGACAGACTAATGAAAAACTGTTTTTT.

The chain couples TRBV30 to TRBJ2-5, with 7 bases lining up with TRBD1. Germline-derived CDR1 and CDR2 are GTSNPN and SVGIG (reference sequence). This CDR3 has 15 residues. The V gene end was trimmed by 0 bases and the J gene end by 5 bases; junction bases not matched to a gene: 9. CDR3 in amino acids: CAWSVGTGAGETQYF. The CDR3 nucleotides read TGTGCCTGGAGTGTAGGTACAGGGGCTGGGGAGACCCAGTACTTC.

The genes are TRBV6-1 and TRBJ2-7; possible D gene TRBD2, 7 bases. V was cut by 1 base and J by 5 bases, with 15 bases left in between. The germline V gene has CDR1 MNHNS and CDR2 SASEGT. The CDR3 runs 15 residues. CDR3 coding DNA: TGTGCCAGCAGTGAAGAGAGGGGGGGCCGGCACGAGCAGTACTTC. The encoded protein is CASSEERGGRHEQYF.

V is TRBV6-1 and J is TRBJ1-2; D remains unclear. V dropped 2 bases and J dropped 0 bases, with 7 bases sitting between them. Germline V gene lookup returns CDR1 MNHNS and CDR2 SASEGT. The CDR3 consists of 14 residues. The CDR3 region is CASSEQEANYGYTF. CDR3 bases: TGTGCCAGCAGTGAACAGGAAGCTAACTATGGCTACACCTTC.

The V gene is TRBV5-1, the J gene TRBJ2-3; 8 bases map to TRBD2. There are 15 residues in the CDR3. CDR1 SGHRS and CDR2 YFSETQ come from the germline V gene. Trimming at V came to 3 bases and at J to 7 bases, leaving 10 bases not matched to a gene. The CDR3 DNA reads TGCGCCAGCAGCTCGTTTGCGACTAGCGATAATACGCAGTATTTT. Its protein product is CASSSFATSDNTQYF.

V is TRBV5-1 and J is TRBJ2-3; 13 bases fit TRBD2. The ends lost 1 base at V and 6 bases at J; junction bases unmatched: 8. Germline loops: CDR1 SGHRS, CDR2 YFSETQ. This CDR3 comprises 17 residues. Here the CDR3 DNA reads TGCGCCAGCAGCTTGTTCACTAGCGGGGGGGCCCGGGATACGCAGTATTTT. Translating it yields CASSLFTSGGARDTQYF. The variable domain in full, completed from reference TRBV5-1 and TRBJ2-3, reads KAGVTQTPRYLIKTRGQQVTLSCSPISGHRSVSWYQQTPGQGLQFLFEYFSETQRNKGNFPGRFSGRQFSNSRSEMNVSTLELGDSALYLCASSLFTSGGARDTQYFGPGTRLTVL.

The chain joins TRBV5-1 to TRBJ2-3, with 7 bases fitting TRBD2. Germline CDR1 is SGHRS and CDR2 is YFSETQ. V lost 10 bases, J lost 6 bases, and 17 bases stayed unmatched. CDR3 size: 15 residues. CDR3 region: CAGSPAGRPHDTQYF. In DNA form, the CDR3 reads TGCGCCGGATCCCCAGCGGGGAGACCTCACGATACGCAGTATTTT.

This clone appeared once. The chain uses TRBV7-3 and TRBJ2-2; D not certain. The germline gives CDR1 SGHTA, CDR2 FQGTGA. The CDR3 runs 14 residues. Between the trimmed V and J ends, which lost 3 bases and 0 bases, there was a span of 5 bases. The CDR3 loop is CASSFAANTGELFF. The CDR3 nucleotides read TGTGCCAGCAGCTTCGCGGCGAACACCGGGGAGCTGTTTTTT.

The V gene is TRBV18, the J gene TRBJ1-6, with TRBD1 as a possible D gene (5 bases). From germline, CDR1 is KGHSH and CDR2 LQKENI. Trimming pared 3 bases from V and 7 bases from J, leaving 16 bases between. This CDR3 spans 16 amino acids. The CDR3 is CASSPTAGGGNSPLHF. The DNA for the CDR3 is TGTGCCAGCTCACCCACAGCGGGGGGAGGAAATTCACCCCTCCACTTT. The variable domain in full, completed from reference TRBV18 and TRBJ1-6, reads NAGVMQNPRHLVRRRGQEARLRCSPMKGHSHVYWYRQLPEEGLKFMVYLQKENIIDESGMPKERFSAEFPKEGPSILRIQQVVRGDSAAYFCASSPTAGGGNSPLHFGNGTRLTVT.

The chain couples TRBV7-3 to TRBJ2-5; D gene unclear. Trimming stripped 2 bases from V and 5 bases from J, with 9 bases between. There are 13 residues in the CDR3. In germline, CDR1 is SGHTA, CDR2 FQGTGA. The CDR3 coding sequence is TGTGCCAGCAGCTTATCTTATCAGGAGACCCAGTACTTC. Translated, it gives CASSLSYQETQYF.

The chain employs TRBV6-5 and TRBJ1-2; possible D gene TRBD1, 6 bases. The CDR3 extends over 12 amino acids. The germline V and J ends were trimmed by 5 bases and 7 bases, with 11 bases remaining between them. Germline V gene sequence: CDR1 MNHEY, CDR2 SVGAGI. The CDR3 coding sequence is TGTGCCAGCAGTACAGGGCTTGGTGGCTACACCTTC. Its protein product is CASSTGLGGYTF.

CDR3 in DNA: TGTGCCAGCAGTTCCGGGACAGGGGGTTATGGCTACACCTTC. Encoded protein: CASSSGTGGYGYTF. The genes are TRBV6-5 and TRBJ1-2; TRBD1 aligns across 11 bases. Germline loops: CDR1 MNHEY, CDR2 SVGAGI. The trim removed 4 bases at V and 5 bases at J, leaving 3 bases unmatched. CDR3 length: 14 amino acids.

This chain links TRBV11-1 with TRBJ2-1, with D possibly matching TRBD2 (6 bases). The germline V and J ends were trimmed by 6 bases and 6 bases, with 15 bases remaining between them. The CDR3 extends over 14 amino acids. From germline, CDR1 is SGHAT and CDR2 FQDESV (reference sequence). This chain's CDR3 is CASSPGLRTNEQFF. The CDR3 DNA reads TGTGCCAGCAGTCCGGGACTCAGGACCAATGAGCAGTTCTTC.